This T cell receptor (beta chain) was identified during a study of CD8 T cells in Susac syndrome. This CDR3 contains 14 residues. It was with random hexamers that roughly 0.5 to 1 ug RNA was reverse transcribed. Amplification of TCR beta CDR3 was carried out by immunoSEQ multiplex PCR, which covered 54 Vbeta and 13 Jbeta segments. TCRdb re-called the immunoSEQ multiplex PCR reads with MiXCR, one entry per CDR3 protein. The table records 160,000 or so distinct CDR3 sequences, about 95% of them present only once. Sequencing of TCR beta was undertaken in CD8+ and CD4+ T cells derived from blood. Patients with Susac syndrome met diagnostic criteria that were recently defined for definite or probable disease. FACS enriched CD8+ TEMRA cells, while bulk CD8+ and CD4+ were negatively isolated.

The material sequenced was CD4+ T cells from PBMCs. This sequence originates from a human donor with Susac syndrome. This sequence joins TRBV21-1 and TRBJ2-3; the table's TRBD1 call for D was not verified on the DNA. TRBV21-1 is a known pseudogene. The CDR3 DNA follows: TGTGCCAGGGGACTACCCCCCTGTGCGGATACGCAGTATTTT. It yields the protein CARGLPPCADTQYF.